This T cell receptor (beta chain) was captured by sequencing in a study of early T cells in non-severe SARS-CoV-2 infection. The V and J ends lost 0 bases and 11 bases, in that order; junction bases with no gene match: 7. This CDR3 comprises 14 residues. The germline CDR1 and CDR2 sequences are SGHRS and YFSETQ. A single record per CDR3 protein comes from TCRdb applying MiXCR to the 5' RACE reads. The sample lists about 83,000 distinct CDR3 sequences, 9% to 15% occurring once. This clonotype was recorded at least ten times. The TCR was taken from an adult who was a healthcare worker with PCR-confirmed SARS-CoV-2 infection or an uninfected control (not recorded which). The chain is built from TRBV5-1 and TRBJ1-2; 10 bases are shared with TRBD1. The specimen sequenced was whole blood. The CDR3 region is CASSLAGTGVGYTF. CDR3 DNA: TGCGCCAGCAGCTTGGCCGGGACAGGGGTCGGTTACACCTTC.